What follows describes a single TCR beta chain. In the original processing: It was from reference gene primer amplification that nucleated cell counts were estimated. Clones were read by immunoSEQ multiplex PCR, and TCRdb kept only the in-frame ones, dropping some. That table supplies the V and J calls and clone size; D and trimming were determined from the DNA. The repertoire holds more than 250,000 clones, around 87% seen once, with 1% in the top ten. The CDR3 extends over 16 amino acids. In germline, CDR1 is SGHRS, CDR2 YFSETQ. V dropped 4 bases and J dropped 6; count of bases not matched to a gene: 15. The sample originates from a study of blood T cell repertoires in COVID-19. Study overall: Samples taken during acute and convalescent COVID-19 were collected in the United States, Italy and Spain. From T cells, B-cell-depleted T cells, or PBMCs came the material, which was cDNA or gDNA.

V usage is TRBV5-1 and J usage is TRBJ2-5; 7 bases are shared with TRBD2. The specimen was peripheral blood. The receptor was derived from a man aged 50-59 years with active or convalescent COVID-19. CDR3 protein: CASSGLWEGRLKTQYF. The DNA for the CDR3 is TGCGCCAGCAGCGGGCTCTGGGAGGGCAGGTTAAAGACCCAGTACTTC.